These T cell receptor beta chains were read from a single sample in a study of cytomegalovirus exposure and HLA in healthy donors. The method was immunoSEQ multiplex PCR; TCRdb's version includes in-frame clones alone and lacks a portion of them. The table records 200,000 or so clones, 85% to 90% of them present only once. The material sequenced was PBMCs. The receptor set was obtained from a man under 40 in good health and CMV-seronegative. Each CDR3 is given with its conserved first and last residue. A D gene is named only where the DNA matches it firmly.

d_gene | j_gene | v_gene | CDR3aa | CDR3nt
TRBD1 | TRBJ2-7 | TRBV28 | CASSVLSGQGDEQYF | TGTGCCAGCAGCGTTCTCTCTGGACAGGGGGACGAGCAGTACTTC
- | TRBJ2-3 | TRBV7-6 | CASSFRSSTDTQYF | TGTGCCAGCAGCTTCAGATCTAGCACAGATACGCAGTATTTT
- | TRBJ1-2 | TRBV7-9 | CASSSQGGRWSVHSGGYTF | TGTGCCAGCAGCTCACAAGGCGGAAGGTGGTCAGTGCACTCCGGGGGCTACACCTTC
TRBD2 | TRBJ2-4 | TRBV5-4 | CASSNSGGAKNIQYF | TGTGCCAGCAGCAATAGCGGGGGGGCCAAAAACATTCAGTACTTC
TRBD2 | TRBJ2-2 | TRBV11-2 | CASSPSGRETGELFF | TGTGCCAGCAGCCCCAGCGGGAGGGAAACCGGGGAGCTGTTTTTT
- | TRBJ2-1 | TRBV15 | CATSSRQEQFF | TGTGCCACCAGCAGCAGACAGGAGCAGTTCTTC
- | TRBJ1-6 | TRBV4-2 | CASSQESLNSPLHF | TGTGCCAGCAGCCAAGAGAGCCTCAATTCACCCCTCCACTTT
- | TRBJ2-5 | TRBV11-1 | CASSLFISGSGETQYF | TGTGCCAGCAGCCTTTTTATCTCAGGTTCGGGGGAGACCCAGTACTTC
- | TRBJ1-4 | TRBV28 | CASSPPGGLNEKLFF | TGTGCCAGCAGCCCTCCGGGGGGCTTAAATGAAAAACTGTTTTTT
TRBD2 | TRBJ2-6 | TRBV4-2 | CASSLPGGLAGGGGANVLTF | TGTGCCAGCAGCCTTCCCGGGGGCCTAGCGGGAGGAGGTGGGGCCAACGTCCTGACTTTC
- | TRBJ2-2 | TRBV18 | CASSPEREAGELFF | TGTGCCAGCTCACCTGAGAGGGAAGCCGGGGAGCTGTTTTTT